These T cell receptor beta chains were read from a single sample in a study of T cell clusters in autoimmune cytopenias. TCRdb reprocessed the multiplex PCR reads and keeps a single row for each CDR3 protein, giving no DNA. Its table records roughly 6,000 distinct CDR3 sequences. This sample was shared with a second study, whose subject was T cell repertoires in aging, cancer and after chemotherapy.

The specimen sequenced was peripheral blood. These receptors originate from a human donor in good health. Each CDR3 is given with its conserved first and last residue. Each record gives: V gene, clone size, J gene, CDR3 protein. Part of the rows lack a size; the others show once, few, many or a class for expanded clones.

>TRBV30|medium-sized|TRBJ1-4
CAWSGLTGGFEKLFF
>TRBV30|.|TRBJ1-1
CAWTSTVMNTEAFF
>TRBV5-6|.|TRBJ2-1
CASSLEIRTLRRDYNEQFF
>TRBV6-5|.|TRBJ1-1
CASSYAEREGVNTEAFF
>TRBV6-1|.|TRBJ2-5
CASRPGPQETQYF
>TRBV20-1|.|TRBJ2-5
CSASMAGDRQETQYF
>TRBV27|medium-sized|TRBJ2-1
CASSLAGGHNEQFF
>TRBV12-3/TRBV12-4|.|TRBJ2-2
CASSFTDTGELFF
>TRBV19|.|TRBJ2-3
CASSIDGTGGADTQYF
>TRBV6-5|hyperexpanded|TRBJ2-5
CASSYNAGTQYF
>TRBV6-2/TRBV6-3|.|TRBJ2-5
CASSYGETQYF
>TRBV7-9|.|TRBJ1-2
CASPSGEGYGYTF
>TRBV6-2/TRBV6-3|.|TRBJ2-7
CASRTTSGGSAYEQYF
>TRBV30|.|TRBJ2-3
CARGLAGGPTDTQYF
>TRBV14|.|TRBJ1-6
CASSPRRDSPLHF
>TRBV6-6|medium-sized|TRBJ2-7
CASSETGTGGYEQYF
>TRBV29-1|medium-sized|TRBJ2-3
CSVRRGSSTDTQYF
>TRBV19|medium-sized|TRBJ1-5
CASDRMSSNQPQHF
>TRBV19|.|TRBJ2-1
CASSRLNNEQFF
>TRBV19|medium-sized|TRBJ2-5
CASSISLSQETQYF
>TRBV30|medium-sized|TRBJ2-5
CARGLAGGPGETQYF
>TRBV20-1|.|TRBJ2-7
CSAPSSGRFEQYF
>TRBV12-3/TRBV12-4|medium-sized|TRBJ2-7
CASSLSGAGYEQYF
>TRBV5-5|.|TRBJ1-1
CASSLVVLGTEAFF
>TRBV19|medium-sized|TRBJ1-3
CASSSLGQSLPGNTIYF
>TRBV19|.|TRBJ2-6
CASIGTGGANVLTF
>TRBV6-5|.|TRBJ1-2
CASSPRQGSSGYGYTF
>TRBV7-2|.|TRBJ2-7
CASSPGGLPLEQYF
>TRBV12-3/TRBV12-4|medium-sized|TRBJ2-7
CASSRVGAIYEQYF
>TRBV27|medium-sized|TRBJ1-6
CASSLGGGDSPLHF
>TRBV6-4|.|TRBJ2-2
CAARDRVDAGELFF
>TRBV7-9|.|TRBJ2-7
CASSLGIEQYF
>TRBV12-3/TRBV12-4|.|TRBJ1-4
CASSRGNEKLFF
>TRBV6-1|.|TRBJ2-3
CASSEASDYTDTQYF
>TRBV27|.|TRBJ1-2
CASSRDSDYGYTF
>TRBV6-1|.|TRBJ2-5
CASSHGAAGETQYF
>TRBV30|medium-sized|TRBJ2-3
CAWSVQSGGGQYF
>TRBV6-5|medium-sized|TRBJ2-7
CASSSTSAPRGSDF
>TRBV6-6|medium-sized|TRBJ2-1
CASSSLGVISLSYNEQFF
>TRBV7-9|.|TRBJ2-7
CAVQGQSYEQYF
>TRBV5-1|.|TRBJ2-3
CASSLVPRDTQYF
>TRBV19|medium-sized|TRBJ1-2
CASSPTGIGYTF
>TRBV10-2|.|TRBJ2-7
CASSSGTGMREQYF
>TRBV30|medium-sized|TRBJ2-5
CAWSAGSSGGARETQYF
>TRBV5-1|.|TRBJ1-4
CASSLDSNEKLFF
>TRBV29-1|medium-sized|TRBJ1-1
CSVAIRTGGAEAFF
>TRBV5-3|.|TRBJ1-1
CARSEERSPSNTEAFF
>TRBV6-5|.|TRBJ2-7
CASSYRYRTSGSSYEQYF
>TRBV24-1|.|TRBJ2-1
CATKYRTSGTNNNEQFF
>TRBV18|.|TRBJ1-1
CASSPMEDVLPEAFF
>TRBV19|.|TRBJ2-2
CASNAGTGGAGTGELFF